One sample yielded the 14 T cell receptor beta chains listed below, sequenced in a study of shared clonotypes between healthy human individuals. Assay used: immunoSEQ multiplex PCR; TCRdb lists only in-frame clones, some missing. The sample includes hundreds of thousands of clones, roughly 95% of them seen just once. CD45RO-negative cells were positively selected for CCR7, leaving out terminally differentiated effector memory CD45RA+ cells. Sequencing used naive CD8+ T cells sorted from blood. The receptor set was obtained from a woman in her 30s in good health.

The V call is TRBV25-1, the J call TRBJ2-7, with 8 positions matching TRBD1. Germline CDR1 and CDR2: MGHDK and SYGVNS. This CDR3 is built from 15 residues. V shed 1 base, J shed 3 bases, and the junction held 5 bases outside the gene matches. The CDR3 bases are TGTGCCAGCAGTGAATCGCAGGACAGGGTCTACGAGCAGTACTTC. Its protein is CASSESQDRVYEQYF.

The rearrangement joins TRBV5-1 to TRBJ2-7; D is ambiguous. There are 13 residues in the CDR3. Germline V gives CDR1 SGHRS, CDR2 YFSETQ. V lost 0 bases, J lost 2 bases, and 6 bases lay in between. The CDR3 loop is CASSLGIAYEQYF. CDR3 DNA sequence: TGCGCCAGCAGCTTGGGGATCGCCTACGAGCAGTACTTC.

The chain couples TRBV28 to TRBJ1-3; TRBD1 is a possible D gene (5 bases). The V end lost 5 bases, the J end lost 3 bases, and 23 bases lay between the germline ends. The germline gives CDR1 MDHEN, CDR2 SYDVKM. The CDR3 runs to 18 residues. The CDR3 sequence is CASSRSIPYQGFGNTIYF. In nucleotides, the CDR3 is TGTGCCAGCAGTAGGAGTATCCCGTATCAGGGATTTGGAAACACCATATATTTT.

This chain links TRBV19 with TRBJ2-5; 9 nucleotides match TRBD1. The J call may be faulty, since TRBJ2-7 better matches the DNA end. The CDR3 is 14 amino acids. Germline values: CDR1 LNHDA, CDR2 SQIVND (reference sequence). The DNA of the CDR3 is TGTGCCAGTAGTACGGGACAGGGCCAATACGAGCAGTACTTC. The encoded protein is CASSTGQGQYEQYF.

This clone was seen just once. The chain is built from TRBV7-6 and TRBJ2-2; D is uncertain. Germline CDR1 reads SGHVS; CDR2 reads FNYEAQ. The germline V and J ends were trimmed by 1 base and 6 bases, with 3 bases remaining between them. The CDR3 totals 12 residues. The CDR3: CASSLGPGELFF. The CDR3 DNA follows: TGTGCCAGCAGCTTAGGACCCGGGGAGCTGTTTTTT. Using reference TRBV7-6 and TRBJ2-2 for the parts outside the CDR3, the full variable domain is GAGVSQSPRYKVTKRGQDVALRCDPISGHVSLYWYRQALGQGPEFLTYFNYEAQQDKSGLPNDRFSAERPEGSISTLTIQRTEQRDSAMYRCASSLGPGELFFGEGSRLTVL.

V gene TRBV11-3 combines with J gene TRBJ2-7, with 7 nucleotides matching TRBD2. The germline V gene has CDR1 SGHNT and CDR2 YENEEA. This CDR3 is built from 15 residues. With 2 bases clipped from V and 4 bases from J, the junction kept 8 bases outside the gene matches. For the CDR3, the DNA is TGTGCCAGCAGCTTAAAGGGAGGGTCCGTATACGAGCAGTACTTC. Encoded protein: CASSLKGGSVYEQYF.

This chain connects TRBV27 to TRBJ2-1; unclear D gene. The V and J ends lost 2 bases and 8 bases respectively, with 10 bases between them. The CDR3 consists of 13 residues. CDR1 and CDR2 from the germline V gene are MNHEY and SMNVEV (reference sequence). CDR3 bases: TGTGCCAGCAGTTTAATATCCGGAGATGAGCAGTTCTTC. Amino acids: CASSLISGDEQFF.

Notes on this clone: The same CDR3 is also encoded by other DNA sequences in this sample. The V gene is TRBV5-4, the J gene TRBJ2-5; D is unclear. The V gene lost 0 bases and the J gene lost 3 bases, with 6 bases spanning the gap. Germline CDR1 is SGHNT and CDR2 is YYREEE (reference sequence). The CDR3 is 13 residues long. CDR3 amino acids: CASSLESKETQYF. CDR3 DNA sequence: TGTGCCAGCAGCTTGGAATCCAAAGAGACCCAGTACTTC.

The chain recombines TRBV20-1 with TRBJ2-2, with D hard to call. The CDR3 spans 10 residues. Germline V gene data show CDR1 as DFQATT and CDR2 as SNEGSKA (reference sequence). CDR3 in amino acids: CREQNGELFF. The CDR3 bases are TGCAGGGAGCAAAACGGGGAGCTGTTTTTT.

CDR3 coding DNA: TGTGCCAGCAGCCTGGGGACAGGGGGCGACTATGGCTACACCTTC. Translating gives CASSLGTGGDYGYTF. The chain is built from TRBV11-2 and TRBJ1-2; TRBD1 matches 12 bases. The CDR3 covers 15 residues. J gave up 3 bases and V 5 bases, and 4 bases lay outside the gene matches. Looked up from germline, CDR1 is SGHAT and CDR2 is FQNNGV. Full variable domain (remainder filled in from reference TRBV11-2 and TRBJ1-2): EAGVAQSPRYKIIEKRQSVAFWCNPISGHATLYWYQQILGQGPKLLIQFQNNGVVDDSQLPKDRFSAERLKGVDSTLKIQPAKLEDSAVYLCASSLGTGGDYGYTFGSGTRLTVV.

This clone was observed a few times. This chain joins TRBV19 and TRBJ1-1; D not certain. Looked up from germline, CDR1 is LNHDA and CDR2 is SQIVND (reference sequence). Trimming cost V 6 bases and J 3 bases, with 8 bases left between them. CDR3 length: 12 amino acids. The CDR3 DNA sequence: TGTGCCAGTAGCGATGGGGACACTGAAGCTTTCTTT. This sequence encodes CASSDGDTEAFF.

This chain joins TRBV5-1 and TRBJ2-7, with 8 bases lining up with TRBD1. Trimming removed 4 bases from V and 0 bases from J; junction bases left unmatched: 9. In germline, CDR1 is SGHRS, CDR2 YFSETQ. CDR3 length: 16 amino acids. The CDR3 here is CASSETGQEISYEQYF. The CDR3 DNA follows: TGCGCCAGCAGCGAGACGGGACAGGAAATCTCCTACGAGCAGTACTTC. Looking up the rest from reference TRBV5-1 and TRBJ2-7 gives the full variable domain: KAGVTQTPRYLIKTRGQQVTLSCSPISGHRSVSWYQQTPGQGLQFLFEYFSETQRNKGNFPGRFSGRQFSNSRSEMNVSTLELGDSALYLCASSETGQEISYEQYFGPGTRLTVT.

This clone was counted a single time. J is TRBJ1-5 and V is TRBV28; D might be TRBD1 (6 bases). Trimming shortened V by 4 bases and J by 1 base, and 14 bases separated the two germline ends. CDR1 is MDHEN, CDR2 SYDVKM, per germline. CDR3 length equals 16 residues. The CDR3 here is CASSSGGAMSNQPQHF. CDR3 DNA: TGTGCCAGCAGTTCCGGGGGGGCCATGAGCAATCAGCCCCAGCATTTT.

The chain links TRBV25-1 to TRBJ1-4, with D perhaps matching TRBD1 (5 bases). CDR3 length: 16 residues. Per the germline V gene, CDR1 is MGHDK and CDR2 is SYGVNS. The V gene lost 4 bases and the J gene lost 6 bases, with 18 bases spanning the gap. The DNA of the CDR3 is TGTGCCAGCAGTGTTGCGGGGACCGGGAGGCATGAAAAACTGTTTTTT. This sequence encodes CASSVAGTGRHEKLFF.